Listed here are 3 T cell receptor beta chains from one sample, sequenced in a study of blood T cell repertoires in COVID-19. The assay was immunoSEQ multiplex PCR, and TCRdb's table has in-frame clones only and misses some. Of 40,000 to 50,000 clones listed, roughly 84% are singletons. Sample: peripheral blood. The receptors were sampled from a man between 70 and 80 years old with acute or convalescent COVID-19.

The CDR3 protein is CASSRAIGNTQYF. The DNA of the CDR3 is TGCGCCAGCAGTCGAGCTATCGGGAATACGCAGTATTTT. The genes are TRBV10-1 and TRBJ2-3, with D maybe TRBD2 (5 bases). There are 13 residues in the CDR3. Trimming took off 5 bases at V and 7 bases at J, with 13 bases between the two ends. The germline gives CDR1 WNHNN, CDR2 SYGVQD (reference sequence).

The CDR3 protein is CASTDSPPEAFF. Written as DNA, the CDR3 is TGCGCCAGCACCGACAGTCCCCCTGAAGCTTTCTTT. This chain joins TRBV5-1 and TRBJ1-1; the D gene is possibly TRBD1 (5 bases). With 6 bases removed from V and 6 bases from J, the gap between germline ends came to 12 bases. Germline V CDR1 and CDR2: SGHRS, YFSETQ. CDR3 length: 12 residues.

The chain carries TRBV18 and TRBJ1-6; 8 bases agree with TRBD1. V trimming: 5 bases; J trimming: 8 bases; junction bases outside the gene matches: 2. Germline-derived CDR1 and CDR2 are KGHSH and LQKENI. The CDR3 runs 13 residues. The CDR3 here is CASSEDRDSPLHF. For the CDR3, the DNA is TGTGCCAGCTCAGAGGACAGGGATTCACCCCTCCACTTT.